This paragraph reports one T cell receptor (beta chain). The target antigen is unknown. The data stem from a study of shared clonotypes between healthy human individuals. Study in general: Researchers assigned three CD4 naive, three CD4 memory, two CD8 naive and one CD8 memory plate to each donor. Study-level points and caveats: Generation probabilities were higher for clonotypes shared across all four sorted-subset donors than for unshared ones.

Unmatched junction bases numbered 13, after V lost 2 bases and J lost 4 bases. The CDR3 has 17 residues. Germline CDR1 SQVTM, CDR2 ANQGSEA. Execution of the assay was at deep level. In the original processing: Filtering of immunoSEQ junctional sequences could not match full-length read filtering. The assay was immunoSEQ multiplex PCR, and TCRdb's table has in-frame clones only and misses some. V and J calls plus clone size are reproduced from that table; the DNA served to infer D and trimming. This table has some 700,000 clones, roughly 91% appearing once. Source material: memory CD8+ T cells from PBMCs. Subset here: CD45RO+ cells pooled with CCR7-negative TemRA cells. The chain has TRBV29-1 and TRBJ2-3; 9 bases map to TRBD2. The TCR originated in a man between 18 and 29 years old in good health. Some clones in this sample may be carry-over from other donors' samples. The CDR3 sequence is CSVEIPRGLAVADTQYF. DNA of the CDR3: TGCAGCGTTGAAATCCCGAGGGGACTAGCTGTCGCAGATACGCAGTATTTT.